The text below deals with one TCR beta chain. Its antigen is undetermined. The sample is drawn from a study of OX40 agonist ivuxolimab in advanced cancers. Study at large: Mean age around 64 years, range 23 to 79; about 81% male.

Trimming left V 2 bases short and J 3 bases short, with 8 bases between. Germline CDR1 is MNHEY and CDR2 is SMNVEV (reference sequence). The CDR3 is made up of 13 amino acids. Patients who had autoimmune disease history or got systemic immunosuppression were left out. Blood sampling took place at baseline, cycle 4 day 1, and cycle 7 day 1. Assay: immunoSEQ multiplex PCR; the TCRdb copy retains only in-frame clones and omits some. Altogether about 16,000 clones are present, approximately 84% being singletons, with the ten largest covering around 72%. The study's findings and limits: Certain nonresponders likewise exhibited a low normalized T-cell clonal expansion.

The receptor comes from an adult with an advanced solid tumor such as melanoma, head and neck, liver or kidney cancer. The V call is TRBV27, the J call TRBJ2-7; perhaps TRBD1 as D (6 bases). The sequences come from CD4+ or CD8+ T cells sorted from blood, collected in a trial of the OX40 agonist ivuxolimab. The CDR3 reads CASSLGQFYEQYF. For the CDR3, the DNA is TGTGCCAGCAGTTTAGGACAGTTCTACGAGCAGTACTTC.